This entry lists 6 T cell receptor beta chains sequenced from one sample in a study of blood T cell repertoires in COVID-19 (dated by TCRdb to 2020 to 2022). Library method: the immunoSEQ multiplex PCR assay. Drawn from immuneACCESS, this table holds only the in-frame rearrangements with V and J called that TCRdb kept. Clones are partly lost; checked studies trace under half to an unresolved V gene and leave the rest unexplained. The sample table holds about 84,000 clones, of which 80% to 90% were seen once. Clones ranked in the top ten supply 1.2% of the sample. Sequencing used peripheral blood. These receptors came from a man of 80 years or more with active or convalescent COVID-19.

This chain joins TRBV4-1 and TRBJ2-3; maybe TRBD1 (5 bases). The CDR3 spans 16 residues. Trimming shortened V by 4 bases and J by 0 bases, and 14 bases separated the two germline ends. Germline CDR1 is MGHRA and CDR2 is YSYEKL. In DNA form, the CDR3 reads TGCGCCAGCAGCCGCGAGAGGACACGAAGCACAGATACGCAGTATTTT. Residues: CASSRERTRSTDTQYF.

The chain employs TRBV29-1 and TRBJ2-1, with 7 bases fitting TRBD2. The V gene end was trimmed by 4 bases and the J gene end by 8 bases; junction bases not matched to a gene: 11. The CDR3 has 14 residues. CDR1 is SQVTM, CDR2 ANQGSEA, per germline. The CDR3 sequence: CSVVSGSGLYEQFF. Here the CDR3 DNA reads TGCAGCGTTGTTAGCGGGTCCGGTTTGTATGAGCAGTTCTTC.

The V and J genes are TRBV19 and TRBJ2-1, with TRBD2 matching over 7 bases. With 6 bases clipped from V and 3 bases from J, the junction kept 5 bases outside the gene matches. Looked up from germline, CDR1 is LNHDA and CDR2 is SQIVND (reference sequence). The CDR3 runs 14 residues. In nucleotides, the CDR3 is TGTGCCAGTAGAAGGCGGGAGAACTACAATGAGCAGTTCTTC. Translating gives CASRRRENYNEQFF. Full variable domain (remainder filled in from reference TRBV19 and TRBJ2-1): DGGITQSPKYLFRKEGQNVTLSCEQNLNHDAMYWYRQDPGQGLRLIYYSQIVNDFQKGDIAEGYSVSREKKESFPLTVTSAQKNPTAFYLCASRRRENYNEQFFGPGTRLTVL.

The rearrangement uses TRBV7-2 and TRBJ1-5; TRBD1 matches at 7 bases. The germline CDR1 and CDR2 sequences are SGHTA and FQGNSA. V lost 1 base, J lost 6 bases, and 12 bases stayed unmatched. This CDR3 contains 17 residues. The CDR3 region is CASSLGYGQERGQPQHF. DNA for the CDR3: TGTGCCAGCAGCTTAGGCTACGGACAGGAAAGGGGTCAGCCCCAGCATTTT.

This chain joins TRBV3-1 (or the pseudogene TRBV3-2) and TRBJ2-7; 9 nucleotides match TRBD2. Losses at the gene ends were 1 base for V and 2 bases for J; bases not matched to a gene: 9. Germline CDR1 LGHDT, CDR2 YNNKEL (reference sequence). The CDR3 is 17 amino acids. CDR3 amino acids: CASSQVTFSGSPYEQYF. Written as DNA, the CDR3 is TGTGCCAGCAGCCAAGTAACATTTAGCGGGAGTCCCTACGAGCAGTACTTC.

The chain is built from TRBV2 and TRBJ1-1; 8 nucleotides align to TRBD1. Germline trimming cut 7 bases from V and 1 base from J; bases unmatched to any gene: 5. Germline V gene sequence: CDR1 SNHLY, CDR2 FYNNEI. This CDR3 comprises 14 residues. The CDR3 sequence is CASNPDRGNTEAFF. CDR3 DNA sequence: TGTGCCAGCAATCCTGACAGGGGGAACACTGAAGCTTTCTTT.